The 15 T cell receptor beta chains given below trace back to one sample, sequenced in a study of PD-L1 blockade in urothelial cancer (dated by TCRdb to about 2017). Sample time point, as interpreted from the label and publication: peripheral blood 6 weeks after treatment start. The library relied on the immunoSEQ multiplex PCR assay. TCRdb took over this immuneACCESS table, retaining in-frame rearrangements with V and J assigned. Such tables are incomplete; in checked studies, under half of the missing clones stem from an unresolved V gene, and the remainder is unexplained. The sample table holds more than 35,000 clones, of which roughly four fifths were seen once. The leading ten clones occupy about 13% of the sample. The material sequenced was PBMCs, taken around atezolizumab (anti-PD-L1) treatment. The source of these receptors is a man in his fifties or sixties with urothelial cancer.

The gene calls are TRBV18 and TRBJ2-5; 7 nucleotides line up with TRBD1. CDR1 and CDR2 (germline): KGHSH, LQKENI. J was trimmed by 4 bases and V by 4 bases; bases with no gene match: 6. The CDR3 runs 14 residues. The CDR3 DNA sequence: TGTGCCAGCTCACTCGACAGGGACGGAGAGACCCAGTACTTC. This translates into CASSLDRDGETQYF.

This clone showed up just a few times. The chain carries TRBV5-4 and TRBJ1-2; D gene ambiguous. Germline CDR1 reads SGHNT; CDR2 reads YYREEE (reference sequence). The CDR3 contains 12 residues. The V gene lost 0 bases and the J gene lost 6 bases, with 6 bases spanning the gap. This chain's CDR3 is CASSLAPDGYTF. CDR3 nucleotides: TGTGCCAGCAGCTTGGCCCCTGATGGCTACACCTTC.

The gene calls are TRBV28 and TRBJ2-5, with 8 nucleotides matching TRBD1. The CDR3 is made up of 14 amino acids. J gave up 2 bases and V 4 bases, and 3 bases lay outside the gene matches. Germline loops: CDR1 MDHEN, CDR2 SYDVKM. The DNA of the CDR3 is TGTGCCAGCAGTTACCGACAGGGGCAAGAGACCCAGTACTTC. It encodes CASSYRQGQETQYF. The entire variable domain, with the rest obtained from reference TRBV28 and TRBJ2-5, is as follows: DVKVTQSSRYLVKRTGEKVFLECVQDMDHENMFWYRQDPGLGLRLIYFSYDVKMKEKGDIPEGYSVSREKKERFSLILESASTNQTSMYLCASSYRQGQETQYFGPGTRLLVL.

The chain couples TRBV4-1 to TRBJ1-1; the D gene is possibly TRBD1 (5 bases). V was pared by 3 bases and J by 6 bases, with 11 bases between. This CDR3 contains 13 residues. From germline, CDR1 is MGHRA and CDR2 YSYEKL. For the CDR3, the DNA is TGCGCCAGCAGCCAGGACGGAGGGGCTGAAGCTTTCTTT. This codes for CASSQDGGAEAFF.

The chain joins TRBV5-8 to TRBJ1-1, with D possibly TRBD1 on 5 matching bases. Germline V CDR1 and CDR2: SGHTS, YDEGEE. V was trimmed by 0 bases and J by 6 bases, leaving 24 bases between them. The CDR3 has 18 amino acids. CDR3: CASSLASGAELGHPEAFF. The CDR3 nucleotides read TGTGCCAGCAGCTTGGCAAGCGGGGCGGAATTGGGGCACCCTGAAGCTTTCTTT.

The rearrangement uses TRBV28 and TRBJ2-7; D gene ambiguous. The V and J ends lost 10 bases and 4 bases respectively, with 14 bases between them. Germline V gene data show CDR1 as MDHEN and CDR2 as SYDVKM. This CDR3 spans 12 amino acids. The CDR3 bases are TGTGCCACCCGAGGATCTCTTTACGAGCAGTACTTC. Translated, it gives CATRGSLYEQYF.

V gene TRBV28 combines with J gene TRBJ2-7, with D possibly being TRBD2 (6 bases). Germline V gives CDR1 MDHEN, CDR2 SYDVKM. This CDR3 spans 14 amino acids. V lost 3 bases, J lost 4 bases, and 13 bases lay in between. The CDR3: CASSFQVRGYEQYF. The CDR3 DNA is TGTGCCAGCAGTTTTCAGGTTCGGGGGTACGAGCAGTACTTC. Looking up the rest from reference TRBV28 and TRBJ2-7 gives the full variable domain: DVKVTQSSRYLVKRTGEKVFLECVQDMDHENMFWYRQDPGLGLRLIYFSYDVKMKEKGDIPEGYSVSREKKERFSLILESASTNQTSMYLCASSFQVRGYEQYFGPGTRLTVT.

The CDR3 coding sequence is TGTGCCAGCAGCGCTCGACAGGGTCCCTACGAGCAGTACTTC. It codes for CASSARQGPYEQYF. The gene calls are TRBV7-2 and TRBJ2-7; 7 nucleotides agree with TRBD1. The trim removed 5 bases at V and 2 bases at J, leaving 6 bases unmatched. The CDR3 is 14 residues long. Germline assignment: CDR1 SGHTA and CDR2 FQGNSA.

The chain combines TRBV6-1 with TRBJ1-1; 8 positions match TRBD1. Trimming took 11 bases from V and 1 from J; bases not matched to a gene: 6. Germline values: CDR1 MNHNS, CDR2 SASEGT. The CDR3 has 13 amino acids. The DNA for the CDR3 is TGTGCCTCCTCTGGACAGGGGAACACTGAAGCTTTCTTT. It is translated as CASSGQGNTEAFF.

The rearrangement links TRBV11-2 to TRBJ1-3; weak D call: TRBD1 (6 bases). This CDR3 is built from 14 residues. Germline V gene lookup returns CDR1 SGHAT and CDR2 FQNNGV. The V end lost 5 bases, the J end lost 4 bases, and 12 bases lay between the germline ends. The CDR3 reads CASSNTGRGNTIYF. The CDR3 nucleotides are TGTGCCAGCAGCAACACAGGGCGAGGAAACACCATATATTTT. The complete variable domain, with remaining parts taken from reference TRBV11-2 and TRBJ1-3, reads EAGVAQSPRYKIIEKRQSVAFWCNPISGHATLYWYQQILGQGPKLLIQFQNNGVVDDSQLPKDRFSAERLKGVDSTLKIQPAKLEDSAVYLCASSNTGRGNTIYFGEGSWLTVV.

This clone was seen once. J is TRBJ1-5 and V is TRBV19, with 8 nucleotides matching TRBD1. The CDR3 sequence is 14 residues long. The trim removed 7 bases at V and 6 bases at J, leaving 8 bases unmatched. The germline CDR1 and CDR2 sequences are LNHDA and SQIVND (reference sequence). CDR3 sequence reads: CASTLQGAFQPQHF. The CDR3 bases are TGTGCCAGTACCCTGCAGGGGGCTTTTCAGCCCCAGCATTTT. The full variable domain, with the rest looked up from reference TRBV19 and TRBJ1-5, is DGGITQSPKYLFRKEGQNVTLSCEQNLNHDAMYWYRQDPGQGLRLIYYSQIVNDFQKGDIAEGYSVSREKKESFPLTVTSAQKNPTAFYLCASTLQGAFQPQHFGDGTRLSIL.

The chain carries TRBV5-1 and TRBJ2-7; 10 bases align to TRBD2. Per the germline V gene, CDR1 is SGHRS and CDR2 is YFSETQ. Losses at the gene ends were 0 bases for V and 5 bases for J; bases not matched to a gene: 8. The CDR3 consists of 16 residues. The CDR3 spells CASSLGGTSGTHEQYF. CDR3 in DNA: TGCGCCAGCAGCTTGGGGGGTACTAGCGGGACCCACGAGCAGTACTTC. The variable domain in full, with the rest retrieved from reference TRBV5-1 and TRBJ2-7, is KAGVTQTPRYLIKTRGQQVTLSCSPISGHRSVSWYQQTPGQGLQFLFEYFSETQRNKGNFPGRFSGRQFSNSRSEMNVSTLELGDSALYLCASSLGGTSGTHEQYFGPGTRLTVT.

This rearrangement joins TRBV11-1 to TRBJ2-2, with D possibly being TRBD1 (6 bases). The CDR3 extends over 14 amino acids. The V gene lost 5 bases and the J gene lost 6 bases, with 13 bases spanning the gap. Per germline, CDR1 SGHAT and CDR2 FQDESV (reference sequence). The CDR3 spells CASSIGGSAGELFF. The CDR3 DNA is TGTGCCAGCAGCATTGGGGGCTCGGCCGGGGAGCTGTTTTTT.

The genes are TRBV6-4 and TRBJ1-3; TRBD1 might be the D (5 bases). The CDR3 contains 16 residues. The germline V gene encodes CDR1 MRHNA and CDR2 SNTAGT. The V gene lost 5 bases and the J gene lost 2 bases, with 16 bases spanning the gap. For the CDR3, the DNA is TGTGCCAGCAGTCCCACGTCAGGGTTCCCTGGAAACACCATATATTTT. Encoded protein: CASSPTSGFPGNTIYF.

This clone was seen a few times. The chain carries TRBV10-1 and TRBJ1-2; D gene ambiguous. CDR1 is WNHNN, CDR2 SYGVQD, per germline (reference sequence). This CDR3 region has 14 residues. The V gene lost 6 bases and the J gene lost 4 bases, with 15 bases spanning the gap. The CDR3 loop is CASSPLRSGYGYTF. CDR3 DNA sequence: TGCGCCAGCAGCCCGTTGAGGTCGGGCTATGGCTACACCTTC.